Listed here are 18 T cell receptor beta chains from one sample, sequenced in a study of T cells in Graves' hyperthyroidism and ophthalmopathy. There were TCR beta CDR3 regions amplified from RNA transcripts. Initially, a first-round RT-PCR of the TCR CDR3 employed the HTBI primer set. Using its own MiXCR run on the multiplex PCR reads, TCRdb lists one record per CDR3 protein. The repertoire holds about 400,000 distinct CDR3 sequences, about a sixth seen once, with approximately 7.5% in the top ten. The material sequenced was blood. Receptors originate from a woman younger than 35 with Graves' hyperthyroidism.

The V gene is TRBV19, the J gene TRBJ2-7, with 8 bases lining up with TRBD2. The CDR3 extends over 13 amino acids. Trimming took 3 bases from V and 4 from J; bases not matched to a gene: 2. CDR1 and CDR2 from the germline V gene are LNHDA and SQIVND (reference sequence). The CDR3 region has the DNA TGTGCCAGTAGTATCGCTAGCGGGTACGAGCAGTACTTC. This gives the protein CASSIASGYEQYF.

This clonotype was seen at least ten times. This rearrangement joins TRBV6-5 to TRBJ2-7, with 11 bases aligning to TRBD2. This CDR3 has 16 residues. Germline loops: CDR1 MNHEY, CDR2 SVGAGI. With 2 bases clipped from V and 3 bases from J, the junction kept 6 bases outside the gene matches. In DNA, the CDR3 is TGTGCCAGCAGTTACGCAACTAGCGGGAGCATCTACGAGCAGTACTTC. Amino acids: CASSYATSGSIYEQYF.

The chain combines TRBV27 with TRBJ2-7; D unclear. Germline CDR1 is MNHEY and CDR2 is SMNVEV (reference sequence). There are 14 residues in the CDR3. V dropped 4 bases and J dropped 3 bases, with 13 bases sitting between them. The CDR3 DNA reads as TGTGCCAGCAGTTCGGAGCCAAAAGACTACGAGCAGTACTTC. It codes for CASSSEPKDYEQYF.

This clonotype has a count of ten or more. The rearrangement links TRBV29-1 to TRBJ2-7, with 10 nucleotides matching TRBD2. This CDR3 spans 16 amino acids. V gave up 2 bases and J gave up 3 bases; unmatched junction bases: 10. CDR1 SQVTM and CDR2 ANQGSEA come from the germline V gene. The DNA for the CDR3 is TGCAGCGTTGAACTCCTTACTAGCGGGGCTGACTACGAGCAGTACTTC. It translates to CSVELLTSGADYEQYF.

In this sample, this clonotype turned up many times. This chain connects TRBV3-1 to TRBJ1-6, with D hard to call. V was pared by 4 bases and J by 6 bases, with 7 bases between. Per the germline V gene, CDR1 is LGHDT and CDR2 is YNNKEL (reference sequence). This CDR3 is 13 amino acids long. CDR3 in amino acids: CASSRDFNSPLHF. For the CDR3, the DNA is TGTGCCAGCAGCCGGGATTTTAATTCACCCCTCCACTTT.

The chain has TRBV18 and TRBJ2-5; D call uncertain. V was cut by 0 bases and J by 4 bases, with 15 bases left in between. The CDR3 has 16 amino acids. The germline gives CDR1 KGHSH, CDR2 LQKENI. The CDR3 loop is CASSPPGSARRETQYF. In DNA form, the CDR3 reads TGTGCCAGCTCACCACCCGGGTCCGCTAGGAGAGAGACCCAGTACTTC.

This clonotype was seen repeatedly, ten times or more. The junction differs from germline at one of its ends, possibly a read error. This chain joins TRBV7-7 and TRBJ2-7; D might be TRBD1 or TRBD2, each matching 5 bases. The CDR3 contains 14 residues. Germline assignment: CDR1 SSHAT and CDR2 FNYEAQ (reference sequence). In DNA, the CDR3 is TGTGCTAGCAGCTTAAACCAGGGAGCCTACGAGCAGTACTTC. Amino acids: CASSLNQGAYEQYF.

Many counts were recorded for this clonotype. The chain links TRBV6-6 to TRBJ2-3; D is perhaps TRBD1 (5 bases). CDR1 MNHNY and CDR2 SVGAGI come from the germline V gene (reference sequence). CDR3 length equals 15 residues. V was shortened by 2 bases and J by 0 bases, with 9 bases between the two germline ends. The CDR3 sequence is CASSYGATSTDTQYF. The DNA for the CDR3 is TGTGCCAGCAGTTACGGGGCCACTAGCACAGATACGCAGTATTTT.

The CDR3 loop reads CASEEDGTFSGNTIYF. DNA for the CDR3: TGTGCCAGCGAAGAGGACGGGACTTTCTCTGGAAACACCATATATTTT. The chain uses TRBV6-1 and TRBJ1-3, with a weak D call TRBD1 (5 bases). The length of the CDR3 is 16 residues. From germline, CDR1 is MNHNS and CDR2 SASEGT. V lost 8 bases, J lost 0 bases, and 17 bases lay in between.

The chain employs TRBV6-1 and TRBJ2-1; unclear D gene. Germline V gene lookup returns CDR1 MNHNS and CDR2 SASEGT. The CDR3 runs 14 residues. Trimming removed 4 bases at V and 0 bases at J, with 7 bases between. The CDR3 protein is CASSGYLSYNEQFF. CDR3 nucleotides: TGTGCCAGCAGTGGCTACCTCTCCTACAATGAGCAGTTCTTC.

V usage is TRBV4-1 and J usage is TRBJ1-5; maybe TRBD1 (5 bases). Germline V CDR1 and CDR2: MGHRA, YSYEKL. Trimming removed 3 bases from V and 9 bases from J, with 18 bases in between. The CDR3 is made up of 15 amino acids. DNA of the CDR3: TGCGCCAGCAGCCAGGGGGAGGGAGGGAGTAGGCCCCAGCATTTT. Translation: CASSQGEGGSRPQHF.

In its sample, this clonotype was seen many times. The chain has TRBV7-2 and TRBJ1-2; TRBD1 agrees at 10 bases. CDR3 length: 14 residues. V shed 5 bases and J 8 bases; nucleotides not matched to a gene: 8. The germline CDR1 and CDR2 sequences are SGHTA and FQGNSA. The CDR3 here is CASSTPGQGRGYTF. The DNA of the CDR3 is TGTGCCAGCAGCACGCCGGGACAGGGGCGCGGCTACACCTTC.

This clonotype was counted only a few times. This chain links TRBV12-3 or TRBV12-4 with TRBJ1-2, with D uncertain. V was clipped by 5 bases and J by 11 bases, with 12 bases between them. This CDR3 comprises 11 residues. The CDR3 here is CASSPSQKYTF. Here the CDR3 DNA reads TGTGCCAGCAGTCCTTCACAGAAATACACCTTC.

This clonotype was counted at least ten times. The chain couples TRBV20-1 to TRBJ2-5; D not certain. Germline V gene data show CDR1 as DFQATT and CDR2 as SNEGSKA (reference sequence). V dropped 1 base and J dropped 0 bases, with 6 bases sitting between them. The CDR3 extends over 13 amino acids. The CDR3 protein is CSARVQNQETQYF. DNA for the CDR3: TGCAGTGCTAGAGTTCAGAACCAAGAGACCCAGTACTTC.

This clonotype was observed many times. The chain combines TRBV5-6 with TRBJ1-6; 7 bases agree with TRBD1. This CDR3 spans 15 amino acids. Germline V lookup: CDR1 SGHDT, CDR2 YYEEEE. The J segment lost 7 bases and the V segment lost 4 bases, leaving 8 bases of the junction unmatched. CDR3 nucleotides: TGTGCCAGCAGCGCCCAGGGACAGACAAATTCACCCCTCCACTTT. Residues: CASSAQGQTNSPLHF.

This clonotype occurred many times. The CDR3 nucleotides are TGTGCCAGCAGTTACGGGCTAGCGGGGGGACAAGAGACCCAGTACTTC. This encodes CASSYGLAGGQETQYF. This sequence joins TRBV6-5 and TRBJ2-5, with TRBD2 matching 11 bases. The CDR3 is made up of 16 amino acids. CDR1 and CDR2 from the germline V gene are MNHEY and SVGAGI. The ends lost 2 bases at V and 2 bases at J; junction bases unmatched: 4.

This clonotype was picked up many times. This chain uses TRBV5-1 with TRBJ1-6, with a possible D match to TRBD1 (5 bases). In germline, CDR1 is SGHRS, CDR2 YFSETQ. Trimming shortened V by 0 bases and J by 10 bases, and 11 bases separated the two germline ends. There are 14 residues in the CDR3. The CDR3 coding sequence is TGCGCCAGCAGCTTGGAAGGACAAGGGTCACCCCTCCACTTT. This translates into CASSLEGQGSPLHF.

The chain couples TRBV12-5 to TRBJ2-2; the D is unclear. The CDR3 runs 16 residues. Per germline, CDR1 LGHNT and CDR2 FRNRAP. Trimming took 4 bases from V and 2 from J, leaving 14 bases between them. CDR3 amino acids: CASGSRRTDNTGELFF. CDR3 coding DNA: TGTGCTAGTGGTTCCCGACGGACGGACAACACCGGGGAGCTGTTTTTT.